The present TCR beta chain was sequenced within a study of beta chain features in type 1 diabetes. Reverse transcription of all isolated RNA meant that expressed TCRB transcripts were sequenced. TCRdb's copy holds only in-frame clones and misses some; the assay was immunoSEQ multiplex PCR. Altogether hundreds of thousands of clones are present, around 15% being singletons, with the ten largest covering approximately 0.099%. Germline-derived CDR1 and CDR2 are SEHNR and FQNEAQ (reference sequence). V lost 0 bases, J lost 2 bases, and 10 bases lay in between. The CDR3 extends over 15 amino acids. This receptor was obtained from a man aged 18 to 29 in good health. The V gene is TRBV7-9, the J gene TRBJ1-2; D unclear. Material for sequencing was naive CD4+ T cells from blood. Here the CDR3 reads CASSLAFTENYGYTF. The CDR3, as DNA: TGTGCCAGCAGCTTAGCGTTTACAGAGAACTATGGCTACACCTTC.